This T cell receptor beta chain was found in a study of vaccination and CD4 T cells after COVID-19. Study-level points and caveats: The median count of SARS-CoV-2-reactive clonotypes rose from 21 to 38, not significantly.

Treatment noted: approximately 9-day PBMC culture with coronavirus spike peptide pools or control peptides (ViraFEST assay). Culture conditions combined 2 million to 2.5 million PBMCs per well with 10 IU/ml IL-2 and about 9.8 ug/ml peptide pools. With regard to this clonotype: Its antigen is as yet unknown.

Per germline, CDR1 SEHNR and CDR2 FQNEAQ (reference sequence). V was shortened by 1 base and J by 7 bases, with 10 bases between the two germline ends. This CDR3 is built from 13 residues. At the Johns Hopkins FTIC core, DNA taken from cultured CD4+ T cells was sequenced by way of the Oncomine TCR Beta short-read assay. Someone extracted genomic DNA from cultured CD4+ T cells. TCRdb re-analysed the PCR reads in MiXCR, keeping a single row per CDR3 protein. The sample has 20,000 to 25,000 distinct CDR3 sequences; 32% are singletons. This receptor was identified in a human donor with COVID-19. The sequenced sample was cultured CD4+ T cells from blood. The chain uses TRBV7-9 and TRBJ2-5, with a weak D call TRBD2 (6 bases). CDR3 residues: CASSLGLVGTQYF. CDR3 in DNA: TGTGCCAGCAGCTTAGGACTAGTGGGGACCCAGTACTTC.